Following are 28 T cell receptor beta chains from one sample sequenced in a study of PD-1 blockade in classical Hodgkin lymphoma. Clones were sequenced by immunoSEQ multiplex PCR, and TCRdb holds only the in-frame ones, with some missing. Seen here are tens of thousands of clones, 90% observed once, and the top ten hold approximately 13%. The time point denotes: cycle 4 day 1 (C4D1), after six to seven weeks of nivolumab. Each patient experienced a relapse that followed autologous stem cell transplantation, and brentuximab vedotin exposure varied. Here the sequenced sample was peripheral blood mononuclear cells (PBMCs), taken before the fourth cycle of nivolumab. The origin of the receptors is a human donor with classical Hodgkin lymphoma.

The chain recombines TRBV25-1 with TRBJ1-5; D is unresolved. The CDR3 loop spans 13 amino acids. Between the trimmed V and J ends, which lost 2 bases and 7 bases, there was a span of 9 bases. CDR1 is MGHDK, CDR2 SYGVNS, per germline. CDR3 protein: CASSERGRQPQHF. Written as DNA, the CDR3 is TGTGCCAGCAGTGAACGCGGGCGGCAGCCCCAGCATTTT. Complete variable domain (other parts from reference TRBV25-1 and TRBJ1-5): EADIYQTPRYLVIGTGKKITLECSQTMGHDKMYWYQQDPGMELHLIHYSYGVNSTEKGDLSSESTVSRIRTEHFPLTLESARPSHTSQYLCASSERGRQPQHFGDGTRLSIL.

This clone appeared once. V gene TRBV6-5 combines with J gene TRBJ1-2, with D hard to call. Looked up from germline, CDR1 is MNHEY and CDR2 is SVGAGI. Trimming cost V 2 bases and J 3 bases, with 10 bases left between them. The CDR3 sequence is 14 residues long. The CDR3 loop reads CASSYGGGDYGYTF. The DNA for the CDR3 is TGTGCCAGCAGTTACGGAGGTGGGGACTATGGCTACACCTTC.

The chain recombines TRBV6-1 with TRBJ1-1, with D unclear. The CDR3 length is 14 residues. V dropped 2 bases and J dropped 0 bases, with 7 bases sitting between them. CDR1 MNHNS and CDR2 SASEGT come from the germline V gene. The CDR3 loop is CASSETVMNTEAFF. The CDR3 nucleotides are TGTGCCAGCAGTGAAACAGTCATGAACACTGAAGCTTTCTTT.

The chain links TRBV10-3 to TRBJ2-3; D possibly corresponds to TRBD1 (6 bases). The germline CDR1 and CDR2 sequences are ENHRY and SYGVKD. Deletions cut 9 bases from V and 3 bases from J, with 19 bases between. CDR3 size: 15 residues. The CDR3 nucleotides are TGTGCCATTTCCCGGCAGGGGCGAATTACAGATACGCAGTATTTT. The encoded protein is CAISRQGRITDTQYF.

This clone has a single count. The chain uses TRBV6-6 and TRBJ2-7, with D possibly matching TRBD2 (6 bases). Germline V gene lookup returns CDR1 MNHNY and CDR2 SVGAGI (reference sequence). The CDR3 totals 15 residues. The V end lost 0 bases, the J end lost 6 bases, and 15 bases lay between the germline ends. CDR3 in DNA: TGTGCCAGCAGTTACTCTGCGGGACGGGGCGCCGAGCAGTACTTC. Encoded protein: CASSYSAGRGAEQYF.

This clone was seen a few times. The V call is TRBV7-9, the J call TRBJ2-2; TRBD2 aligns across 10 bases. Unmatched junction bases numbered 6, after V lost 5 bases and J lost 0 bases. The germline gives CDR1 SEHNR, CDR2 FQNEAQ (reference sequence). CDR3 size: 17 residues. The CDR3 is CASSGSGTSANTGELFF. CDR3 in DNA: TGTGCCAGCAGCGGCTCCGGGACTAGCGCGAACACCGGGGAGCTGTTTTTT.

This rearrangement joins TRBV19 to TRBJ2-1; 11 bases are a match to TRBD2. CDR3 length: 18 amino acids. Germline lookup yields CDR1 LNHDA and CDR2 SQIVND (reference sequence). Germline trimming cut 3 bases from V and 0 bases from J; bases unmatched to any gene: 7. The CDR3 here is CASSILPSGRFSYNEQFF. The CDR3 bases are TGTGCCAGTAGTATCCTACCTAGCGGGAGGTTCTCCTACAATGAGCAGTTCTTC.

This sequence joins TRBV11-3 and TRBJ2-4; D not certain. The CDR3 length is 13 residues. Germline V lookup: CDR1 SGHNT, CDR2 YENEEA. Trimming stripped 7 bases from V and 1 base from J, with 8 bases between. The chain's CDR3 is CASMSLAKNIQYF. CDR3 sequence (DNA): TGTGCCAGCATGAGCTTGGCCAAAAACATTCAGTACTTC. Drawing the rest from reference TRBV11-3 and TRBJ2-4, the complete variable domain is EAGVVQSPRYKIIEKKQPVAFWCNPISGHNTLYWYLQNLGQGPELLIRYENEEAVDDSQLPKDRFSAERLKGVDSTLKIQPAELGDSAVYLCASMSLAKNIQYFGAGTRLSVL.

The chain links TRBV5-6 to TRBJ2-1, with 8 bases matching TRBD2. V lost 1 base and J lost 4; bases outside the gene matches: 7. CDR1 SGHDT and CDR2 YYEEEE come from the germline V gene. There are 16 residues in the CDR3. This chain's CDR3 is CASSLLLAVDYNEQFF. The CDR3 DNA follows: TGTGCCAGCAGCTTGCTACTAGCGGTAGATTACAATGAGCAGTTCTTC. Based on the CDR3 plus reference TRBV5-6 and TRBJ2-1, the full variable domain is DAGVTQSPTHLIKTRGQQVTLRCSPKSGHDTVSWYQQALGQGPQFIFQYYEEEERQRGNFPDRFSGHQFPNYSSELNVNALLLGDSALYLCASSLLLAVDYNEQFFGPGTRLTVL.

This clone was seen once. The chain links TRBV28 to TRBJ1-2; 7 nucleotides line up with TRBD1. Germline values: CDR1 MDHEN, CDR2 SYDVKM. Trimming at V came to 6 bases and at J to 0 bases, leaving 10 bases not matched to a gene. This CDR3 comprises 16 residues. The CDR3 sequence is CASSSEGAIANYGYTF. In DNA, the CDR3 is TGTGCCAGCAGCTCTGAGGGGGCTATAGCTAACTATGGCTACACCTTC.

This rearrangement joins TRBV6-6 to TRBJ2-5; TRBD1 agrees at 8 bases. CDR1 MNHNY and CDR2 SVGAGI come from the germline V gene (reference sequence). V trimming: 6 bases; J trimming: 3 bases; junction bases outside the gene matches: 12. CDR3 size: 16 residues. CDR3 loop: CASSRDRPGPKETQYF. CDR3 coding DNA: TGTGCCAGCAGCCGGGACAGGCCAGGACCTAAAGAGACCCAGTACTTC.

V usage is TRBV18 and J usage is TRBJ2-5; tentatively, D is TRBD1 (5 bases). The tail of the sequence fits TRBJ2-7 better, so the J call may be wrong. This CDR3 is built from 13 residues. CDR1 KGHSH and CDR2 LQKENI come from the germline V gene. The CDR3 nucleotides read TGTGCCAGCTCACTCGACAGTTTTTACGAGCAGTACTTC. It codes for CASSLDSFYEQYF.

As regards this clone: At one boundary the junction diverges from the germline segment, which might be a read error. The CDR3 loop reads CASSYSLGAGVEETQYF. The DNA for the CDR3 is TGTGCTAGCAGCTACTCTTTGGGAGCAGGGGTGGAAGAGACCCAGTACTTC. The rearrangement uses TRBV7-7 and TRBJ2-5; D might be TRBD1 (6 bases). Germline values: CDR1 SSHAT, CDR2 FNYEAQ (reference sequence). The CDR3 sequence is 17 residues long.

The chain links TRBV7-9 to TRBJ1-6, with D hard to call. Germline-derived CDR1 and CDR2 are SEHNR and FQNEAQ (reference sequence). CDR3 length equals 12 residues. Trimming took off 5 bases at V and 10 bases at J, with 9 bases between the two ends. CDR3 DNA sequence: TGTGCCAGCAGCCCTCTGGGGTCACCCCTCCACTTT. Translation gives CASSPLGSPLHF.

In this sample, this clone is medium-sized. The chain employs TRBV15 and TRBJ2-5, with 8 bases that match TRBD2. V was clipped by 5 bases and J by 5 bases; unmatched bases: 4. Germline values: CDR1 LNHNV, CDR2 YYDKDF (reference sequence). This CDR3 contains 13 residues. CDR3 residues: CATSVSGGETQYF. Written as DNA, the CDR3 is TGTGCCACCAGCGTCTCGGGAGGGGAGACCCAGTACTTC.

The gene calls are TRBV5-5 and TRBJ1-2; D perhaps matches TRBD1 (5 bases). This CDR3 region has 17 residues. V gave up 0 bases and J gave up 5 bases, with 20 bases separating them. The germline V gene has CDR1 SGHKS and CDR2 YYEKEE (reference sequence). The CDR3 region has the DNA TGTGCCAGCAGCTTGGAGGGAGGACGAGGGACGCTATATGGCTACACCTTC. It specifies CASSLEGGRGTLYGYTF. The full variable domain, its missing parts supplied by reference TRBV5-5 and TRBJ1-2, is DAGVTQSPTHLIKTRGQQVTLRCSPISGHKSVSWYQQVLGQGPQFIFQYYEKEERGRGNFPDRFSARQFPNYSSELNVNALLLGDSALYLCASSLEGGRGTLYGYTFGSGTRLTVV.

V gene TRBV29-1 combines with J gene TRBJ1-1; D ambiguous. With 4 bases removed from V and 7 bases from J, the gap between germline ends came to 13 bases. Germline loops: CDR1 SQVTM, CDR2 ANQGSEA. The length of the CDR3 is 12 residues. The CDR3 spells CSVVGGKSEAFF. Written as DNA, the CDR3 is TGCAGCGTTGTGGGCGGGAAGAGTGAAGCTTTCTTT.

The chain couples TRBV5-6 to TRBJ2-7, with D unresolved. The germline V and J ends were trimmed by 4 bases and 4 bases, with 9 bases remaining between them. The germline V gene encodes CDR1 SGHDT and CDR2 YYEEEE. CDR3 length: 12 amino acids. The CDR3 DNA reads TGTGCCAGCAGCCTGGACGGGTACGAGCAGTACTTC. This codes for CASSLDGYEQYF.

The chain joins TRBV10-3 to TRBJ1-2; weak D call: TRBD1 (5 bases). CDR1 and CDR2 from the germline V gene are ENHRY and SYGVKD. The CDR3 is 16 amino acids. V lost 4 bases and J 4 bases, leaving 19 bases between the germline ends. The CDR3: CAISASGADETYGYTF. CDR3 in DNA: TGTGCCATCAGTGCCTCCGGGGCAGATGAAACCTATGGCTACACCTTC.

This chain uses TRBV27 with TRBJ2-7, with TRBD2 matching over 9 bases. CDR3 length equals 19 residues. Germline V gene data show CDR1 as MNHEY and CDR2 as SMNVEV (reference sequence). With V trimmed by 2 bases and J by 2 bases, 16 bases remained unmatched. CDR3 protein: CASSLGRGRVSRRTYEQYF. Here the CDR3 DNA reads TGTGCCAGCAGTTTAGGACGCGGGAGGGTATCGCGGCGGACCTACGAGCAGTACTTC.

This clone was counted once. CDR3 region: CASSFTGSREQYF. Written as DNA, the CDR3 is TGTGCCAGCAGCTTTACCGGGAGTCGCGAGCAGTACTTC. The chain joins TRBV5-4 to TRBJ2-7, with TRBD2 as a possible D gene (6 bases). Trimming pared 2 bases from V and 6 bases from J, leaving 12 bases between. The length of the CDR3 is 13 residues. Germline V gene sequence: CDR1 SGHNT, CDR2 YYREEE (reference sequence).

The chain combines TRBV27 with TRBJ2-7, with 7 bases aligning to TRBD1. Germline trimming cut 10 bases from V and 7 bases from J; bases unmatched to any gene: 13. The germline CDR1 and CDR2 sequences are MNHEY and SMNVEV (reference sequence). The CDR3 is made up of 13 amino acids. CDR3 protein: CATTVIQGREQYF. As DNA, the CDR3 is TGTGCCACAACGGTGATACAGGGGCGGGAGCAGTACTTC.

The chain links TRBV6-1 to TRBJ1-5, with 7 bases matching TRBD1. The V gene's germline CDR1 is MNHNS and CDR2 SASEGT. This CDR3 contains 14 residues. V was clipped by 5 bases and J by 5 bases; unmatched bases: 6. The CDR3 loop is CASSPEGAYQPQHF. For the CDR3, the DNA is TGTGCCAGCAGTCCTGAGGGGGCCTATCAGCCCCAGCATTTT.

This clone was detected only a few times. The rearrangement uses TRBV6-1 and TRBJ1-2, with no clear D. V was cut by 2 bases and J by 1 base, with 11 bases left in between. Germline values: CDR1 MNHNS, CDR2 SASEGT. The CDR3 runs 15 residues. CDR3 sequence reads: CASSELAVGNYGYTF. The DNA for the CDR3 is TGTGCCAGCAGTGAATTGGCAGTCGGTAACTATGGCTACACCTTC.

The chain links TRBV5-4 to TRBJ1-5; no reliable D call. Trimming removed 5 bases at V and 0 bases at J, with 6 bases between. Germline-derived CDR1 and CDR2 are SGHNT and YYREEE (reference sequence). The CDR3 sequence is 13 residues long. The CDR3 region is CASSFNSNQPQHF. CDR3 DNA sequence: TGTGCCAGCAGTTTCAATAGCAATCAGCCCCAGCATTTT.

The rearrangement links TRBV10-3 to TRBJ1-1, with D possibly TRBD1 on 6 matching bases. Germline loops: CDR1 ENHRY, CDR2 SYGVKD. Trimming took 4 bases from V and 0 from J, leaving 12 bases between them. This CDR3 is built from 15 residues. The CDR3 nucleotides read TGTGCCATCAGTGGAGGGGGAAATGTGAACACTGAAGCTTTCTTT. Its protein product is CAISGGGNVNTEAFF.

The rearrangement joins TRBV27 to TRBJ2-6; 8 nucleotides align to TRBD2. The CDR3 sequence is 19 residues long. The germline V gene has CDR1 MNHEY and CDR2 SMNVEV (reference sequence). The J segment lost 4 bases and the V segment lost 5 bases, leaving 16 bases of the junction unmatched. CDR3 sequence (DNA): TGTGCCAGCAGTCCTCCTCGCGGGGGGCCTGGGTGGGGGGCCAACGTCCTGACTTTC. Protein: CASSPPRGGPGWGANVLTF.

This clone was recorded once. Written as DNA, the CDR3 is TGTGCCAGTAGACCGAGGGGGCATCAGCCCCAGCATTTT. Its protein is CASRPRGHQPQHF. This sequence joins TRBV19 and TRBJ1-5; 7 bases fit TRBD1. The CDR3 contains 13 residues. The V and J ends lost 6 bases and 5 bases, in that order; junction bases with no gene match: 4. Germline CDR1 and CDR2: LNHDA and SQIVND (reference sequence). The full variable domain, with the rest looked up from reference TRBV19 and TRBJ1-5, is DGGITQSPKYLFRKEGQNVTLSCEQNLNHDAMYWYRQDPGQGLRLIYYSQIVNDFQKGDIAEGYSVSREKKESFPLTVTSAQKNPTAFYLCASRPRGHQPQHFGDGTRLSIL.